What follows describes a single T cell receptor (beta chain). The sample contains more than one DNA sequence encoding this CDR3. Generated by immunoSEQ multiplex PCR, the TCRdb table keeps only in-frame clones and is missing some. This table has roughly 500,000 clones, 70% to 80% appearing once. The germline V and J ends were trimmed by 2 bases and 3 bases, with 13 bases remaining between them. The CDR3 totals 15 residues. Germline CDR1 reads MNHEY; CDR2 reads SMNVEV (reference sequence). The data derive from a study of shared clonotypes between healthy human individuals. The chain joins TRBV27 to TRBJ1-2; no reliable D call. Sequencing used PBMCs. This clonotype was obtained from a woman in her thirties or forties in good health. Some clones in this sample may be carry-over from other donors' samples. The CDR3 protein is CASSLKGVVDYGYTF. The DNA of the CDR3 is TGTGCCAGCAGTTTAAAGGGAGTGGTGGACTATGGCTACACCTTC.